These 18 T cell receptor beta chains originate from one sample sequenced in a study of blood T cells in healthy people across ages. Primers used in a second PCR of roughly 6 to 12 cycles were a sample-barcoded 5' primer and a J-beta primer mix. TCRdb fed the 5' RACE reads into MiXCR, producing one record per CDR3 protein. The sample includes around 650,000 distinct CDR3 sequences, about 32% of them seen just once. Material for sequencing was blood. Receptors originate from an elderly woman in good health.

This clonotype was seen ten or more times. This chain connects TRBV6-2 or TRBV6-3 to TRBJ2-3; D gene unclear. There are 14 residues in the CDR3. Trimming cost V 5 bases and J 4 bases, with 13 bases left between them. Germline V gives CDR1 MNHEY, CDR2 SVGEGT. DNA for the CDR3: TGTGCCAGCAGTCACGAACAAAAGGCAGATACGCAGTATTTT. It specifies CASSHEQKADTQYF.

This clonotype has just a few counts. With a much larger clone just one base away, this may be a read error. This sequence joins TRBV5-1 and TRBJ2-1; 7 bases align to TRBD2. The length of the CDR3 is 15 residues. Germline-derived CDR1 and CDR2 are SGHRS and YFSETQ. CDR3 bases: TGCGCCAGCAGCTTGGCGGCGCGGGGGACCAAAGCCTGGGTCTTC. As protein: CASSLAARGTKAWVF.

Only a few counts were recorded for this clonotype. The chain combines TRBV27 with TRBJ1-6, with 7 positions matching TRBD1. The J segment lost 6 bases and the V segment lost 2 bases, leaving 10 bases of the junction unmatched. Germline V lookup: CDR1 MNHEY, CDR2 SMNVEV (reference sequence). The CDR3 runs to 17 residues. CDR3 sequence reads: CASSLTRPGGFNSPLHF. The CDR3 DNA sequence: TGTGCCAGCAGTTTAACCCGGCCAGGGGGATTTAATTCACCCCTCCACTTT.

The V call is TRBV3-1, the J call TRBJ2-1, with a possible D match to TRBD1 (6 bases). The J call is in doubt because the DNA end fits TRBJ2-7 better. The CDR3 is 17 amino acids. Germline loops: CDR1 LGHDT, CDR2 YNNKEL (reference sequence). This chain's CDR3 is CASSQVSRTVSYNEQYF. CDR3 coding DNA: TGTGCCAGCAGCCAAGTTAGTAGGACAGTCTCCTACAATGAGCAGTACTTC.

The table lists this clonotype with many counts. V usage is TRBV6-5 and J usage is TRBJ2-5; weak D call: TRBD2 (5 bases). CDR3 length: 15 residues. The germline CDR1 and CDR2 sequences are MNHEY and SVGAGI. Trimming took off 2 bases at V and 5 bases at J, with 15 bases between the two ends. Written as DNA, the CDR3 is TGTGCCAGCAGTTACCGCTATAGCGCCCAGGAGACCCAGTACTTC. Encoded protein: CASSYRYSAQETQYF.

To note about this clonotype: One base away lies a much larger clone, so this may be a sequencing read error. This rearrangement joins TRBV7-3 to TRBJ2-1, with 7 bases that match TRBD2. The germline V gene encodes CDR1 SGHTA and CDR2 FQGTGA. The CDR3 length is 13 residues. V was clipped by 8 bases and J by 5 bases; unmatched bases: 6. The DNA for the CDR3 is TGTGCCAGCGGCTCGGGACTACACAATGAGCAGTTCTTC. Its translation is CASGSGLHNEQFF.

The sample holds many counts of this clonotype. The genes are TRBV9 and TRBJ2-7; 10 bases map to TRBD1. CDR3 length: 13 residues. Germline CDR1 reads SGDLS; CDR2 reads YYNGEE. Unmatched junction bases numbered 7, after V lost 7 bases and J lost 6 bases. CDR3 in amino acids: CASAATGGSEQYF. CDR3 bases: TGTGCCAGCGCTGCGACAGGGGGCAGCGAGCAGTACTTC.

This clonotype was detected only a few times. The chain uses TRBV27 and TRBJ2-7; D not resolved. The germline gives CDR1 MNHEY, CDR2 SMNVEV (reference sequence). Deletions cut 5 bases from V and 7 bases from J, with 12 bases between. The CDR3 sequence is 12 residues long. The CDR3 sequence: CASSPPYGEQYF. In nucleotides, the CDR3 is TGTGCCAGCAGTCCCCCTTATGGGGAGCAGTACTTC.

This clonotype has at least ten counts. V usage is TRBV18 and J usage is TRBJ2-5; D not certain. V lost 0 bases, J lost 2 bases, and 7 bases lay in between. The CDR3 is 14 amino acids. Germline loops: CDR1 KGHSH, CDR2 LQKENI. CDR3 DNA: TGTGCCAGCTCACCACCTAGCCTTCAAGAGACCCAGTACTTC. The encoded protein is CASSPPSLQETQYF. Full variable domain (rest looked up from reference TRBV18 and TRBJ2-5): NAGVMQNPRHLVRRRGQEARLRCSPMKGHSHVYWYRQLPEEGLKFMVYLQKENIIDESGMPKERFSAEFPKEGPSILRIQQVVRGDSAAYFCASSPPSLQETQYFGPGTRLLVL.

In this sample, this clonotype turned up many times. V is TRBV7-2 and J is TRBJ1-6; D is uncertain. V was clipped by 4 bases and J by 6 bases, with 13 bases between them. The CDR3 contains 15 residues. Germline CDR1 is SGHTA and CDR2 is FQGNSA. The CDR3 DNA sequence: TGTGCCAGCAGCTCTATAGGGTCCGGTAATTCACCCCTCCACTTT. Residues: CASSSIGSGNSPLHF.

The table lists this clonotype with many counts. CDR3 in amino acids: CSATRDGSTYEQYF. CDR3 coding DNA: TGCAGTGCCACCCGGGACGGATCCACCTACGAGCAGTACTTC. The rearrangement links TRBV20-1 to TRBJ2-7; D may correspond to TRBD1 or TRBD2 (5 bases each). This CDR3 has 14 amino acids. In germline, CDR1 is DFQATT, CDR2 SNEGSKA (reference sequence). Trimming shortened V by 6 bases and J by 2 bases, and 17 bases separated the two germline ends.

The sample holds a few counts of this clonotype. The chain links TRBV6-5 to TRBJ1-1; D is undetermined. The V end lost 2 bases, the J end lost 1 base, and 14 bases lay between the germline ends. Germline V gives CDR1 MNHEY, CDR2 SVGAGI. The CDR3 loop spans 16 amino acids. CDR3 sequence reads: CASSYRFLDWNTEAFF. CDR3 coding DNA: TGTGCCAGCAGTTACCGTTTTCTCGACTGGAACACTGAAGCTTTCTTT.

Turning to this clonotype: A read error may produce the germline difference seen at one junction end. The chain couples TRBV3-1 to TRBJ1-2; D is unclear. CDR1 LGHDT and CDR2 YNNKEL come from the germline V gene (reference sequence). The CDR3 is 13 residues long. CDR3 nucleotides: TGTGCCAGCAGCCCGGGGTGGTTCCATGGCCACACCTTC. It is translated as CASSPGWFHGHTF.

The chain combines TRBV10-3 with TRBJ1-2; D gene ambiguous. In germline, CDR1 is ENHRY, CDR2 SYGVKD. Trimming took 0 bases from V and 3 from J, leaving 11 bases between them. The CDR3 extends over 15 amino acids. CDR3 residues: CAISESKVGDYGYTF. CDR3 coding DNA: TGTGCCATCAGTGAGTCGAAAGTGGGCGACTATGGCTACACCTTC.

A few counts support this clonotype. Since a much larger clone is just one base distant, this may be a read error. The rearrangement uses TRBV4-1 and TRBJ2-3; 11 bases agree with TRBD2. The length of the CDR3 is 16 residues. CDR1 is MGHRA, CDR2 YSYEKL, per germline. Trimming at V came to 4 bases and at J to 4 bases, leaving 7 bases not matched to a gene. The CDR3 spells CASSRDLAGGADTQYF. CDR3 DNA sequence: TGCGCCAGCAGCCGGGACCTAGCGGGGGGCGCAGATACGCAGTATTTT.

This chain links TRBV7-2 with TRBJ2-7; TRBD2 is a possible D gene (5 bases). The J call may be incorrect, as the DNA end agrees better with TRBJ2-5. This CDR3 has 13 amino acids. The V gene's germline CDR1 is SGHTA and CDR2 FQGNSA. CDR3 in amino acids: CASSDTSKETQYF. In DNA form, the CDR3 reads TGTGCCAGCAGCGACACTAGTAAAGAGACCCAGTACTTC.

This clonotype showed up many times. This chain joins TRBV15 and TRBJ2-3, with 8 bases that match TRBD1. The J segment lost 5 bases and the V segment lost 3 bases, leaving 10 bases of the junction unmatched. The CDR3 spans 16 residues. Germline loops: CDR1 LNHNV, CDR2 YYDKDF (reference sequence). The CDR3, as DNA: TGTGCCACCAGCAGTCGCCAGGGGGCGCGGGGAGATACGCAGTATTTT. Residues: CATSSRQGARGDTQYF.

In the case of this clonotype: This may arise from a read error, as a much more abundant clone is one base away. The J gene is TRBJ2-4, the V gene TRBV7-2; 10 bases match TRBD2. This CDR3 is built from 18 residues. The V gene end was trimmed by 2 bases and the J gene end by 5 bases; junction bases not matched to a gene: 12. Germline assignment: CDR1 SGHTA and CDR2 FQGNSA. CDR3 nucleotide sequence: TGTACCAGCAGCTTAAGAAGCCTCCCTAGCGGGGGACAAAACATTCAGTACTTC. This sequence encodes CTSSLRSLPSGGQNIQYF. The whole variable domain, filled in from reference TRBV7-2 and TRBJ2-4, reads GAGVSQSPSNKVTEKGKDVELRCDPISGHTALYWYRQSLGQGLEFLIYFQGNSAPDKSGLPSDRFSAERTGGSVSTLTIQRTQQEDSAVYLCTSSLRSLPSGGQNIQYFGAGTRLSVL.